This TCR beta chain was found in a study of T cell responses to AZD1222 COVID-19 vaccine. General study findings and limits: Possibly, clonal diversity was underestimated; donors were largely white British and included more females. The CD4 TCRs associated with vaccination extended across spike and predominated at 160-218 and 743-854. Close to half of spike-specific TCRs reportedly recognize unmutated variant regions. Repertoire samples came only from after the peak T cell response.

In the case of this clone: Its specificity is not known.

CDR3 length: 15 amino acids. CDR1 is LNHDA and CDR2 is SQIVND in the germline V gene (reference sequence). With V trimmed by 3 bases and J by 6 bases, 7 bases remained unmatched. Clones were read by immunoSEQ multiplex PCR, and TCRdb kept only the in-frame ones, dropping some. This table holds about 60,000 clones, about 89% found once. This TCR came from an adult who received the MenACWY meningococcal vaccine as a control. The chain combines TRBV19 with TRBJ1-5, with 8 bases aligning to TRBD1. The specimen was peripheral blood, collected 28 days after the second dose of the MenACWY control vaccine. This CDR3 reads CASSMVGRGPQPQHF. DNA of the CDR3: TGTGCCAGTAGTATGGTCGGCAGGGGGCCTCAGCCCCAGCATTTT.